A single sample gave rise to the 21 T cell receptor beta chains below, sequenced in a study of Ad26.COV2.S vaccination and SARS-CoV-2 variants. The treatment denotes: roughly 20 received Ad26.COV2.S at low or high dose, single or two shots; about 5 received placebo; per-sample allocation not given. Samples analyzed were those drawn on day 63 after the first vaccine or placebo injection. Clones were sequenced by immunoSEQ multiplex PCR, and TCRdb holds only the in-frame ones, with some missing. This table holds about 330,000 clones, under 90% found once. This sample comprised peripheral blood, obtained in a trial of Ad26.COV2.S vaccine versus placebo. The receptor set was obtained from a person between 18 and 60 years old who received the Ad26.COV2.S COVID-19 vaccine or a placebo.

This chain connects TRBV5-5 to TRBJ2-7; 8 nucleotides match TRBD1. V was pared by 5 bases and J by 3 bases, with 4 bases of the junction left unmatched. Germline values: CDR1 SGHKS, CDR2 YYEKEE (reference sequence). The CDR3 extends over 13 amino acids. The CDR3 loop is CASSRGQVYEQYV. DNA of the CDR3: TGTGCCAGCAGTAGGGGACAGGTCTACGAGCAGTACGTC.

The CDR3 DNA follows: TGCGCCAGCAGCCAAGTTCCGCCCGGAGCGGGGGCCACGGAGCAGTACTTC. Its protein product is CASSQVPPGAGATEQYF. V is TRBV4-1 and J is TRBJ2-7; TRBD2 matches 8 bases. Germline V CDR1 and CDR2: MGHRA, YSYEKL. V lost 1 base and J lost 7; bases outside the gene matches: 15. The CDR3 spans 17 residues.

The chain joins TRBV3-1 (or the pseudogene TRBV3-2) to TRBJ2-1; D is ambiguous. The CDR3 loop spans 14 amino acids. Germline V gives CDR1 LGHDT, CDR2 YNNKEL (reference sequence). Trimming took off 3 bases at V and 8 bases at J, with 14 bases between the two ends. CDR3: CASSHETPRDEQFF. Here the CDR3 DNA reads TGTGCCAGCAGCCACGAGACTCCTAGGGATGAGCAGTTCTTC.

The chain combines TRBV12-5 with TRBJ1-2, with D maybe TRBD1 (5 bases). V was trimmed by 5 bases and J by 6 bases, leaving 13 bases between them. Germline V gene sequence: CDR1 LGHNT, CDR2 FRNRAP. The CDR3 spans 13 residues. CDR3 region: CASGSQGRDGYTF. CDR3 DNA sequence: TGTGCTAGTGGTAGCCAGGGTCGCGATGGCTACACCTTC. The whole variable domain, remainder taken from reference TRBV12-5 and TRBJ1-2, is DARVTQTPRHKVTEMGQEVTMRCQPILGHNTVFWYRQTMMQGLELLAYFRNRAPLDDSGMPKDRFSAEMPDATLATLKIQPSEPRDSAVYFCASGSQGRDGYTFGSGTRLTVV.

The chain uses TRBV11-1 and TRBJ2-7; the D is unclear. Germline loops: CDR1 SGHAT, CDR2 FQDESV (reference sequence). This CDR3 comprises 16 residues. V shed 5 bases and J shed 0 bases, with 17 bases lying between them. CDR3 sequence reads: CASSPYPGGSSYEQYV. CDR3 DNA: TGTGCCAGCAGCCCATACCCAGGTGGCAGCTCCTACGAGCAGTACGTC.

This clone has only a few counts. The V gene is TRBV7-9, the J gene TRBJ1-5, with D unresolved. Germline V gene data show CDR1 as SEHNR and CDR2 as FQNEAQ (reference sequence). The CDR3 contains 14 residues. V was clipped by 5 bases and J by 0 bases, with 8 bases between them. This CDR3 reads CASSRRGSNQPQHF. The CDR3 region has the DNA TGTGCCAGCAGCCGCCGGGGTAGCAATCAGCCCCAGCATTTT.

The gene calls are TRBV7-2 and TRBJ2-7; D tentatively reads TRBD1 or TRBD2 (5 bases each). V dropped 2 bases and J dropped 0 bases, with 17 bases sitting between them. Germline CDR1 reads SGHTA; CDR2 reads FQGNSA. The CDR3 is 17 amino acids. DNA for the CDR3: TGTGCCAGCAGCTTAATCGGGCCCGGGACGAGCTCCTACGAGCAGTACTTC. Amino acid sequence: CASSLIGPGTSSYEQYF.

The rearrangement links TRBV20-1 to TRBJ2-7; TRBD2 aligns across 10 bases. Germline trimming cut 3 bases from V and 6 bases from J; bases unmatched to any gene: 8. This CDR3 has 14 amino acids. Germline V CDR1 and CDR2: DFQATT, SNEGSKA (reference sequence). The CDR3 region has the DNA TGCAGTGCTAGTGCCCCTAGCGGGAGTGGCGAGCAGTACGTC. It specifies CSASAPSGSGEQYV.

The rearrangement joins TRBV5-1 to TRBJ1-3; D not certain. Trimming stripped 0 bases from V and 0 bases from J, with 4 bases between. This CDR3 contains 14 residues. Germline CDR1 is SGHRS and CDR2 is YFSETQ. The CDR3 DNA follows: TGCGCCAGCAGCTTGGACAGCTCTGGAAACACCATATATTTT. It specifies CASSLDSSGNTIYF.

The chain is built from TRBV7-9 and TRBJ2-1; D ambiguous. CDR3 length: 15 amino acids. V was trimmed by 1 base and J by 6 bases, leaving 13 bases between them. Germline V gene lookup returns CDR1 SEHNR and CDR2 FQNEAQ (reference sequence). The CDR3 spells CASSLEWLVSNEQFF. CDR3 nucleotide sequence: TGTGCCAGCAGCTTAGAGTGGTTGGTATCCAATGAGCAGTTCTTC.

The chain links TRBV7-2 to TRBJ1-1, with unresolved D. V shed 0 bases and J shed 2 bases, with 10 bases lying between them. This CDR3 is 15 amino acids long. Germline-derived CDR1 and CDR2 are SGHTA and FQGNSA. CDR3 sequence (DNA): TGTGCCAGCAGCTTAGCGCTTACGCCAAACACTGAAGCTTTCTTT. Protein sequence: CASSLALTPNTEAFF.

The chain employs TRBV10-3 and TRBJ1-2; D remains ambiguous. V was trimmed by 0 bases and J by 5 bases, leaving 10 bases between them. The germline V gene encodes CDR1 ENHRY and CDR2 SYGVKD. CDR3 size: 14 residues. CDR3 bases: TGTGCCATCAGTGAGTCGCCTGAGGCGTATGGCTACACCTTC. Translating gives CAISESPEAYGYTF.

The genes are TRBV9 and TRBJ1-3; TRBD1 matches 7 bases. There are 14 residues in the CDR3. Per the germline V gene, CDR1 is SGDLS and CDR2 is YYNGEE. Trimming at V came to 5 bases and at J to 4 bases, leaving 6 bases not matched to a gene. CDR3 DNA sequence: TGTGCCAGCAGTGGACAGGACAGAGGAAACACCATATATTTT. This codes for CASSGQDRGNTIYF.

The rearrangement links TRBV3-1 (or the pseudogene TRBV3-2) to TRBJ2-7; possible D gene TRBD1, 5 bases. V lost 4 bases and J 13 bases, leaving 20 bases between the germline ends. The CDR3 contains 13 residues. Germline V gene data show CDR1 as LGHDT and CDR2 as YNNKEL (reference sequence). The CDR3 region is CASSLIDRSGDYF. The CDR3 coding sequence is TGTGCCAGCAGCCTTATAGACAGATCGGGTGATTACTTC.

The V and J genes are TRBV5-6 and TRBJ1-1; 10 positions match TRBD1. Trimming took 2 bases from V and 4 from J; bases not matched to a gene: 8. CDR3 length: 16 residues. Looked up from germline, CDR1 is SGHDT and CDR2 is YYEEEE. The CDR3 nucleotides read TGTGCCAGCAGCTTTCCGGGACAGGGGTGGAGCACTGAAGCTTTCTTT. Translated, it gives CASSFPGQGWSTEAFF.

V is TRBV7-9 and J is TRBJ2-3; unclear D gene. Deletions cut 5 bases from V and 2 bases from J, with 8 bases between. The CDR3 has 13 amino acids. The germline V gene has CDR1 SEHNR and CDR2 FQNEAQ (reference sequence). The CDR3 loop reads CASSPPATDTQYF. CDR3 nucleotide sequence: TGTGCCAGCAGCCCGCCAGCCACAGATACGCAGTATTTT.

The chain carries TRBV19 and TRBJ1-5; no definite D call. The CDR3 contains 14 residues. Germline V CDR1 and CDR2: LNHDA, SQIVND (reference sequence). Trimming shortened V by 0 bases and J by 2 bases, and 5 bases separated the two germline ends. The CDR3 region is CASSIDRGNQPQHF. In nucleotides, the CDR3 is TGTGCCAGTAGTATAGATCGGGGCAATCAGCCCCAGCATTTT.

This chain joins TRBV5-1 and TRBJ2-7; TRBD2 might be the D (5 bases). CDR1 and CDR2 (germline): SGHRS, YFSETQ. Trimming stripped 0 bases from V and 2 bases from J, with 6 bases between. The CDR3 consists of 13 residues. The CDR3 loop reads CASSLAGTYEQYV. Here the CDR3 DNA reads TGCGCCAGCAGCTTGGCCGGGACCTACGAGCAGTACGTC.

This clone was detected only once. The CDR3 nucleotides read TGTGCCAGCAGACCTACGACAGGGGGCATCGACGAGCAGTACGTC. Protein product: CASRPTTGGIDEQYV. This chain links TRBV6-5 with TRBJ2-7; TRBD1 aligns across 10 bases. The CDR3 length is 15 residues. Germline trimming cut 6 bases from V and 5 bases from J; bases unmatched to any gene: 10. Germline V CDR1 and CDR2: MNHEY, SVGAGI.

The chain uses TRBV11-2 and TRBJ1-6; D is unclear. V was clipped by 2 bases and J by 7 bases, with 12 bases between them. CDR3 size: 15 residues. Germline values: CDR1 SGHAT, CDR2 FQNNGV. The CDR3 region is CASSLMRVPNSPLHF. The CDR3 nucleotides read TGTGCCAGCAGCTTAATGAGGGTCCCCAATTCACCCCTCCACTTT. The full variable domain, its missing parts supplied by reference TRBV11-2 and TRBJ1-6, is EAGVAQSPRYKIIEKRQSVAFWCNPISGHATLYWYQQILGQGPKLLIQFQNNGVVDDSQLPKDRFSAERLKGVDSTLKIQPAKLEDSAVYLCASSLMRVPNSPLHFGNGTRLTVT.

The CDR3, as DNA: TGCGCCAGCAGCCTTGGGACAGGGTCTGCCGCTTTCTTT. Translated, it gives CASSLGTGSAAFF. The chain couples TRBV5-1 to TRBJ1-1; TRBD1 matches at 9 bases. CDR3 length: 13 residues. CDR1 and CDR2 from the germline V gene are SGHRS and YFSETQ. V shed 4 bases, J shed 11 bases, and the junction held 9 bases outside the gene matches.